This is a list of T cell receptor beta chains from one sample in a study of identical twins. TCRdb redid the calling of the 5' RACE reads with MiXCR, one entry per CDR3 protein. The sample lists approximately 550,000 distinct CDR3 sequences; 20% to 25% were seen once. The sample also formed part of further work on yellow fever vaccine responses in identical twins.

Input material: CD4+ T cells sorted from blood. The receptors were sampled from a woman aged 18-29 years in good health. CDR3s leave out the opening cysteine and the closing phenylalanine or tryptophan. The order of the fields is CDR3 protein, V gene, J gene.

CDR3: SAPQNLGLASNEQF
V: TRBV20-1
J: TRBJ2-1

CDR3: SATEGDPNQPQH
V: TRBV20-1
J: TRBJ1-5

CDR3: SARVTTSGLSQF
V: TRBV20-1
J: TRBJ2-1

CDR3: ASSEAVGTGGNEQF
V: TRBV6-1
J: TRBJ2-1

CDR3: ASSPRWDTGELF
V: TRBV4-1
J: TRBJ2-2

CDR3: ASSSYQGTNYGYT
V: TRBV5-1
J: TRBJ1-2

CDR3: ASTRGGEANNEQF
V: TRBV2
J: TRBJ2-1

CDR3: ASSPRSTGGLYGYT
V: TRBV7-9
J: TRBJ1-2

CDR3: ASSYSGDTSSGNTIY
V: TRBV6-5
J: TRBJ1-3

CDR3: ASRGETGGYT
V: TRBV19
J: TRBJ1-2

CDR3: ASSPGTSGRFPFTYEQY
V: TRBV3-1
J: TRBJ2-7

CDR3: ASSKTGTEGGSRYEQY
V: TRBV19
J: TRBJ2-7

CDR3: ASSKWGTTGETQY
V: TRBV25-1
J: TRBJ2-5

CDR3: ASSQYTEAF
V: TRBV2
J: TRBJ1-1

CDR3: ASSQGEGRNQETQY
V: TRBV4-2
J: TRBJ2-5

CDR3: ASSHRGRINIQY
V: TRBV3-1
J: TRBJ2-4

CDR3: ASSLDYRSPYNEQF
V: TRBV7-3
J: TRBJ2-1

CDR3: ASSQDRQGTGNEQF
V: TRBV4-2
J: TRBJ2-1

CDR3: ATSRAPNVEEKLF
V: TRBV15
J: TRBJ1-4

CDR3: ASSFPPVYNEQF
V: TRBV12-3/TRBV12-4
J: TRBJ2-1

CDR3: SALGDRSSYNSPLH
V: TRBV20-1
J: TRBJ1-6

CDR3: ATSGQTNTGELF
V: TRBV24-1
J: TRBJ2-2

CDR3: SVVGQGAHEAF
V: TRBV29-1
J: TRBJ1-1

CDR3: SVVGQGGGELF
V: TRBV29-1
J: TRBJ2-2

CDR3: SVEEFAETQY
V: TRBV29-1
J: TRBJ2-5

CDR3: SVDQGAWETQY
V: TRBV29-1
J: TRBJ2-5

CDR3: AISEAAGTNQPQH
V: TRBV10-3
J: TRBJ1-5

CDR3: ASSGQGINQPQH
V: TRBV2
J: TRBJ1-5

CDR3: ASSLVQTDTGELF
V: TRBV5-1
J: TRBJ2-2

CDR3: ASSSGDDGYT
V: TRBV12-3/TRBV12-4
J: TRBJ1-2

CDR3: ATSDPRRSTDTQY
V: TRBV24-1
J: TRBJ2-3

CDR3: ASSLARTSSTEQF
V: TRBV5-6
J: TRBJ2-1

CDR3: ASSQDGSSGVGDEQF
V: TRBV4-2
J: TRBJ2-1

CDR3: ASSYGGAGVEETQY
V: TRBV6-5
J: TRBJ2-5

CDR3: SGRHDYNEQF
V: TRBV29-1
J: TRBJ2-1

CDR3: ASRASGTPQETQY
V: TRBV2
J: TRBJ2-5

CDR3: ASRLRTGVYYEQY
V: TRBV12-2
J: TRBJ2-7

CDR3: ATSNLLAEQETQY
V: TRBV15
J: TRBJ2-5

CDR3: ASSWGTGGWATNEKLF
V: TRBV5-1
J: TRBJ1-4

CDR3: ASSFFQQANSPLH
V: TRBV12-3/TRBV12-4
J: TRBJ1-6